Following are 8 T cell receptor beta chains from one sample sequenced in a study of Ad26.COV2.S vaccination and SARS-CoV-2 variants. Sequencing used immunoSEQ multiplex PCR; TCRdb keeps in-frame clones, though not all of them. The table lists roughly 350,000 clones, more than 75% of them singletons. Treatment of the sample: 15 to 20 received Ad26.COV2.S at low or high dose, single or two shots; about 5 received placebo; per-sample allocation not given. Day 63 after the first vaccine or placebo injection was the time point for sampling. The sample was peripheral blood, taken in a trial of Ad26.COV2.S vaccine versus placebo. These TCRs come from a person between 18 and 59 years old who received the Ad26.COV2.S COVID-19 vaccine or a placebo.

The chain links TRBV11-1 to TRBJ2-5; D perhaps matches TRBD2 (5 bases). V lost 2 bases and J 3 bases, leaving 16 bases between the germline ends. CDR1 is SGHAT and CDR2 is FQDESV in the germline V gene (reference sequence). The CDR3 runs to 16 residues. The CDR3 DNA sequence: TGTGCCAGCAGCTTATTTGCCGGGATTAAGGAAGAGACCCAGTACTTC. Its protein product is CASSLFAGIKEETQYF.

The chain is built from TRBV2 and TRBJ2-7; no firm D call. The germline gives CDR1 SNHLY, CDR2 FYNNEI. The CDR3 has 12 amino acids. Trimming left V 1 base short and J 4 bases short, with 5 bases between. The CDR3 is CASSEDRYEQYF. CDR3 DNA sequence: TGTGCCAGCAGTGAAGATAGATACGAGCAGTACTTC.

With regard to this clone: Other DNA sequences in the same sample also yield this CDR3. The chain employs TRBV30 and TRBJ1-6, with unresolved D. Trimming left V 0 bases short and J 6 bases short, with 3 bases between. The CDR3 runs 12 residues. Germline-derived CDR1 and CDR2 are GTSNPN and SVGIG (reference sequence). The CDR3 loop is CAWSVRNSPLHF. CDR3 DNA sequence: TGTGCCTGGAGTGTCCGTAATTCACCCCTCCACTTT. Full variable domain (rest looked up from reference TRBV30 and TRBJ1-6): SQTIHQWPATLVQPVGSPLSLECTVEGTSNPNLYWYRQAAGRGLQLLFYSVGIGQISSEVPQNLSASRPQDRQFILSSKKLLLSDSGFYLCAWSVRNSPLHFGNGTRLTVT.

This rearrangement joins TRBV14 to TRBJ2-5; 10 bases agree with TRBD2. CDR1 and CDR2 (germline): SGHDN, FVKESK. J lost 2 bases, V lost 4 bases, and 4 bases had no gene match. This CDR3 has 15 amino acids. CDR3 in DNA: TGTGCCAGCAGCCTTGGACTAGCGGATCAAGAGACCCAGTACTTC. It codes for CASSLGLADQETQYF. Supplemented by reference TRBV14 and TRBJ2-5, the full variable domain reads EAGVTQFPSHSVIEKGQTVTLRCDPISGHDNLYWYRRVMGKEIKFLLHFVKESKQDESGMPNNRFLAERTGGTYSTLKVQPAELEDSGVYFCASSLGLADQETQYFGPGTRLLVL.

The chain joins TRBV7-2 to TRBJ1-4, with a tentative D call TRBD1 (6 bases). The germline V gene has CDR1 SGHTA and CDR2 FQGNSA. The CDR3 is 15 residues long. Between the trimmed V and J ends, which lost 5 bases and 8 bases, there was a span of 18 bases. This CDR3 reads CASSPRTEPFEKLFF. The DNA for the CDR3 is TGTGCCAGCAGCCCCCGGACAGAACCATTCGAAAAACTGTTTTTT.

This clone was observed once. This chain connects TRBV4-1 to TRBJ1-5; D is undetermined. CDR3 length: 16 amino acids. Germline V gene data show CDR1 as MGHRA and CDR2 as YSYEKL. V dropped 0 bases and J dropped 7 bases, with 16 bases sitting between them. In nucleotides, the CDR3 is TGCGCCAGCAGCCAAGACCCGGGAGCGGGGTGGCAGCCCCAGCATTTT. Residues: CASSQDPGAGWQPQHF.

The chain links TRBV27 to TRBJ1-1; D might be TRBD1 (6 bases). The V end lost 5 bases, the J end lost 3 bases, and 16 bases lay between the germline ends. CDR1 is MNHEY and CDR2 is SMNVEV in the germline V gene (reference sequence). This CDR3 has 15 residues. The CDR3 sequence: CASSGGARGDTEAFF. Written as DNA, the CDR3 is TGTGCCAGCAGTGGGGGGGCGCGGGGTGACACTGAAGCTTTCTTT.

This clone was seen only a few times. The rearrangement uses TRBV7-2 and TRBJ2-5, with D perhaps TRBD2 (5 bases). The CDR3 loop spans 14 amino acids. Trimming shortened V by 5 bases and J by 0 bases, and 10 bases separated the two germline ends. Germline CDR1 reads SGHTA; CDR2 reads FQGNSA. CDR3 in DNA: TGTGCCAGCAGCCCCGGGATGTACCAAGAGACCCAGTACTTC. Translating it yields CASSPGMYQETQYF.